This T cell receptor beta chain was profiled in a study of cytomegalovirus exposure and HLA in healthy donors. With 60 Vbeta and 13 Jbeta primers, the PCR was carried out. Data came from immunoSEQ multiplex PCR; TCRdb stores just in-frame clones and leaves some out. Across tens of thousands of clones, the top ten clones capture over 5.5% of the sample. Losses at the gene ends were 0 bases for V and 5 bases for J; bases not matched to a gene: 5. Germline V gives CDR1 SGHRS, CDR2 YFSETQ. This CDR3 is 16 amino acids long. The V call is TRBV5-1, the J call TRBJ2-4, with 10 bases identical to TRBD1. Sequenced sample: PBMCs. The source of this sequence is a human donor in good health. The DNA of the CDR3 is TGCGCCAGCAGCTTGGCCGGGACAGGGGCCCAAAACATTCAGTACTTC. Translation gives CASSLAGTGAQNIQYF.